These T cell receptor beta chains were read from a single sample in a study of T cells in Graves' hyperthyroidism and ophthalmopathy. In TCRdb, the multiplex PCR reads were re-called with MiXCR into one record per CDR3 protein. The data show 350,000 to 500,000 distinct CDR3 sequences, with roughly an eighth seen just once and approximately 5.3% held by the top ten. Sequencing was carried out using blood. The source of these receptors is a woman between 18 and 30 years old with Graves' hyperthyroidism. The CDR3 runs from the conserved cysteine through the conserved F or W. Fields, in order: D gene, V gene, CDR3 length, clone size, J gene, CDR3 DNA, CDR3 protein. A D gene is named only where the DNA matches it firmly. Clone size is stated in some rows and not others, as once, few, many or a class when expanded.

d_gene: TRBD1
v_gene: TRBV2
len: 18
abundance: few
j_gene: TRBJ2-2
CDR3nt: TGTGCCAGCACCCTGACAGGGGGATGGTCTGAAAACACCGGGGAGCTGTTTTTT
CDR3aa: CASTLTGGWSENTGELFF

d_gene: TRBD1
v_gene: TRBV9
len: 15
abundance: NA
j_gene: TRBJ2-1
CDR3nt: TGTGCCAGCAGCGTAGAGGGGGCAGGGGGCAATGAGCAGTTCTTC
CDR3aa: CASSVEGAGGNEQFF

d_gene: NA
v_gene: TRBV29-1
len: 13
abundance: many
j_gene: TRBJ2-3
CDR3nt: TGCAGCTATTCGGGGGTAAAGACAGATACGCAGTATTTT
CDR3aa: CSYSGVKTDTQYF

d_gene: TRBD1
v_gene: TRBV25-1
len: 16
abundance: many
j_gene: TRBJ2-7
CDR3nt: TGTGCCAGCAGTCAAGGGACAGGGGGCGACTTGGACGAGCAGTACTTC
CDR3aa: CASSQGTGGDLDEQYF

d_gene: NA
v_gene: TRBV30
len: 13
abundance: few
j_gene: TRBJ1-4
CDR3nt: TGTGCCTGGAGAGGGCAGGGCTATGAAAAACTGTTTTTT
CDR3aa: CAWRGQGYEKLFF

d_gene: NA
v_gene: TRBV6-1
len: 16
abundance: many
j_gene: TRBJ1-6
CDR3nt: TGTGCCAGCAGTATGCGCCTGGGCCGCCCTTATTCACCCCTCCACTTT
CDR3aa: CASSMRLGRPYSPLHF

d_gene: TRBD1
v_gene: TRBV29-1
len: 12
abundance: few
j_gene: TRBJ2-5
CDR3nt: TGCAGCGGGGGACAGCCCCAAGAGACCCGGTACTTC
CDR3aa: CSGGQPQETRYF

d_gene: NA
v_gene: TRBV7-2
len: 16
abundance: many
j_gene: TRBJ1-1
CDR3nt: TGTGCCAGCAGCTTAGAGGTCGGCTACATGAACACTGAAGCTTTCTTT
CDR3aa: CASSLEVGYMNTEAFF

d_gene: TRBD2
v_gene: TRBV20-1
len: 19
abundance: NA
j_gene: TRBJ2-1
CDR3nt: TGCAGTGCCAGCCTTAGACTAAGCGGGAGCCCGAGCTCCTACAATGAGCAGTTCTTC
CDR3aa: CSASLRLSGSPSSYNEQFF

d_gene: TRBD2
v_gene: TRBV11-2
len: 15
abundance: many
j_gene: TRBJ2-1
CDR3nt: TGTGCCAGCAGCTCAGGGGGGACTAGCGGTAATGAGCAGTTCTTC
CDR3aa: CASSSGGTSGNEQFF

d_gene: NA
v_gene: TRBV6-1
len: 13
abundance: NA
j_gene: TRBJ2-7
CDR3nt: TGTGCCAGCAGTCGCAGGGACAACTACGAGCAGTACTTC
CDR3aa: CASSRRDNYEQYF

d_gene: NA
v_gene: TRBV6-1
len: 15
abundance: many
j_gene: TRBJ2-5
CDR3nt: TGTGCCAGCACCTTTGGGACGTCCCCCCCAGAGACCCAGTACTTC
CDR3aa: CASTFGTSPPETQYF

d_gene: TRBD1
v_gene: TRBV6-1
len: 15
abundance: many
j_gene: TRBJ1-2
CDR3nt: TGTGCCAGCAGTGAAGCAGGACAGGGGGCTGGTGGCTACACCTTC
CDR3aa: CASSEAGQGAGGYTF

d_gene: NA
v_gene: TRBV5-1
len: 14
abundance: many
j_gene: TRBJ1-1
CDR3nt: TGCGCCAGCAGCTTCGGAAGGGGGAGCACTGAAGCTTTCTTT
CDR3aa: CASSFGRGSTEAFF

d_gene: TRBD1
v_gene: TRBV2
len: 14
abundance: many
j_gene: TRBJ1-5
CDR3nt: TGTGCCAGCAGTGAACAGGGGGCATGTCAGCCCCAGCATTTT
CDR3aa: CASSEQGACQPQHF

d_gene: TRBD2
v_gene: TRBV28
len: 16
abundance: many
j_gene: TRBJ2-2
CDR3nt: TGTGCCAGCAGTTTTTCCGCGGGAGTGAACACCGGGGAGCTGTTTTTT
CDR3aa: CASSFSAGVNTGELFF

d_gene: TRBD2
v_gene: TRBV4-1
len: 15
abundance: few
j_gene: TRBJ2-5
CDR3nt: TGCGCCAGCAGCCAGGTCGGGACTAGCGGGGAGACCCAGTACTTC
CDR3aa: CASSQVGTSGETQYF

d_gene: NA
v_gene: TRBV5-1
len: 15
abundance: NA
j_gene: TRBJ2-7
CDR3nt: TGCGCCAGCAGCTTGGCGGACAGGGAGGGGTACGAGCAGTACTTC
CDR3aa: CASSLADREGYEQYF

d_gene: TRBD2
v_gene: TRBV19
len: 16
abundance: few
j_gene: TRBJ2-5
CDR3nt: TGTGCCAGTAGTACGTCACTAGCGCCCGGCCAAGAGACCCAGTACTTC
CDR3aa: CASSTSLAPGQETQYF

d_gene: NA
v_gene: TRBV30
len: 13
abundance: many
j_gene: TRBJ1-1
CDR3nt: TGTGCCTGGAGCCTTGGGGGGATCACTGAAGCTTTCTTT
CDR3aa: CAWSLGGITEAFF

d_gene: NA
v_gene: TRBV19
len: 12
abundance: many
j_gene: TRBJ2-7
CDR3nt: TGTGCCAGTAGTACCGGTACCTACGAGCAGTACTTC
CDR3aa: CASSTGTYEQYF

d_gene: NA
v_gene: TRBV7-9
len: 14
abundance: few
j_gene: TRBJ2-7
CDR3nt: TGTGCCAGCAGCTTAGGGCTTGGCTTATACGAGCAGTACTTC
CDR3aa: CASSLGLGLYEQYF

d_gene: TRBD2
v_gene: TRBV7-8
len: 18
abundance: many
j_gene: TRBJ2-5
CDR3nt: TGTGCCAGCAGCGCAGAGGGGGGACTAGCGGGAGGGATGGAGACCCAGTACTTC
CDR3aa: CASSAEGGLAGGMETQYF

d_gene: TRBD2
v_gene: TRBV19
len: 16
abundance: few
j_gene: TRBJ2-7
CDR3nt: TGTGCCAGTAGTGCATCCGGGACTAGCGGGACCTACGAGCAGTACTTC
CDR3aa: CASSASGTSGTYEQYF

d_gene: TRBD2
v_gene: TRBV11-3
len: 15
abundance: many
j_gene: TRBJ2-5
CDR3nt: TGTGCCAGCAGCTTAAGGGGAGGGCCGAAAGAGACCCAGTACTTC
CDR3aa: CASSLRGGPKETQYF